The 6 T cell receptor beta chains below all came from one sample that was sequenced in a study of sequential checkpoint blockade in melanoma (dated by TCRdb to about 2019). Libraries were built with the immunoSEQ multiplex PCR assay. TCRdb obtained this table from immuneACCESS and retained in-frame rearrangements with V and J assigned. These tables miss some clones; where compared with another copy, unresolved V genes account for less than half of the shortfall, and the remainder is unexplained. The sample contains around 16,000 clones, about 92% of them found a single time. The ten largest clones represent about 23% of the sample. In light of the paper, this sample's treatment or condition label describes: randomized to nivolumab then ipilimumab (arm A) or the reverse (arm B). Sequences were derived from CD8+ T cells sorted from blood (inferred from file names), sampled from a patient given nivolumab and ipilimumab in sequence. The receptors were gathered from a human donor with melanoma.

The chain recombines TRBV4-2 with TRBJ2-7, with 7 nucleotides matching TRBD2. Trimming took 3 bases from V and 1 from J; bases not matched to a gene: 12. The length of the CDR3 is 17 residues. Per the germline V gene, CDR1 is LGHNA and CDR2 is YNFKEQ. As DNA, the CDR3 is TGTGCCAGCAGCCAGGGGGGGGTGGGCCGCCATTCCTACGAGCAGTACTTC. It specifies CASSQGGVGRHSYEQYF.

V gene TRBV19 combines with J gene TRBJ1-4; TRBD1 is a possible D gene (6 bases). The germline V gene encodes CDR1 LNHDA and CDR2 SQIVND (reference sequence). This CDR3 region has 16 residues. Trimming shortened V by 3 bases and J by 7 bases, and 18 bases separated the two germline ends. The CDR3 DNA reads TGTGCCAGTAGTATCGGAGCCGGGACAAGAACTGAAAAACTGTTTTTT. This codes for CASSIGAGTRTEKLFF.

This chain uses TRBV5-8 with TRBJ2-7; 9 bases line up with TRBD2. Trimming removed 1 base from V and 5 bases from J; junction bases left unmatched: 4. The germline gives CDR1 SGHTS, CDR2 YDEGEE. CDR3 length equals 14 residues. CDR3 protein: CASSLRGLADEQYF. The CDR3 DNA follows: TGTGCCAGCAGCTTGCGGGGACTAGCAGACGAGCAGTACTTC.

As DNA, the CDR3 is TGTGCCAGCAGTTTTAGCGGGCACTACGAGCAGTACTTC. Translation: CASSFSGHYEQYF. This sequence joins TRBV28 and TRBJ2-7; 7 nucleotides line up with TRBD2. Germline V CDR1 and CDR2: MDHEN, SYDVKM. The CDR3 totals 13 residues. The ends lost 3 bases at V and 3 bases at J; junction bases unmatched: 2.

This rearrangement joins TRBV7-2 to TRBJ1-5, with TRBD1 matching over 10 bases. V was pared by 2 bases and J by 4 bases, with 5 bases of the junction left unmatched. The CDR3 sequence is 16 residues long. CDR1 and CDR2 from the germline V gene are SGHTA and FQGNSA. CDR3 residues: CASSLTGQGNNQPQHF. The CDR3 DNA follows: TGTGCCAGCAGCTTAACGGGACAGGGGAATAATCAGCCCCAGCATTTT.

J is TRBJ1-2 and V is TRBV27; 12 nucleotides line up with TRBD1. CDR3 size: 14 residues. Unmatched junction bases numbered 3, after V lost 3 bases and J lost 7 bases. CDR1 MNHEY and CDR2 SMNVEV come from the germline V gene (reference sequence). The CDR3 loop reads CASSLGQGAFGYTF. DNA of the CDR3: TGTGCCAGCAGTTTGGGACAGGGGGCGTTTGGCTACACCTTC.